A selection of T cell receptor beta chains follows, all from one sample in a study of cytomegalovirus exposure and HLA in healthy donors. Profiled with immunoSEQ multiplex PCR; TCRdb holds only in-frame clones, not every one. The data show about 180,000 clones, 77% seen once. Sequenced material: PBMCs. These receptors were taken from a woman aged 25-40 years in good health and CMV-seropositive. Each CDR3 is given with its conserved first and last residue. Each record gives: D gene, J gene, clone size, V gene, CDR3 DNA, CDR3 protein. The D gene is left open where the match is weak. Size values are once, few and many counts, or a class for expanded clones, and some rows have none.

d_call: TRBD2
j_call: TRBJ2-1
clone_size: NA
v_call: TRBV11-3
cdr3_nt: TGTGCCAGCAGCTTAAGTACTAGCGGGAGGTCTGAGCAGTTCTTC
cdr3_aa: CASSLSTSGRSEQFF

d_call: TRBD2
j_call: TRBJ2-7
clone_size: NA
v_call: TRBV5-6
cdr3_nt: TGTGCCAGCAGCTTGGGGACTAGCGCAGTCTCCTACGAGCAGTACTTC
cdr3_aa: CASSLGTSAVSYEQYF

d_call: TRBD1
j_call: TRBJ1-4
clone_size: NA
v_call: TRBV7-2
cdr3_nt: TGTGCCAGCAGCTTAGCTACAGGGGGCCTTGAAAAACTGTTTTTT
cdr3_aa: CASSLATGGLEKLFF

d_call: NA
j_call: TRBJ1-2
clone_size: NA
v_call: TRBV9
cdr3_nt: TGTGCCAGCAGCCCACTGGGGGGGGGCAATGGCTACACCTTC
cdr3_aa: CASSPLGGGNGYTF

d_call: NA
j_call: TRBJ2-1
clone_size: NA
v_call: TRBV7-3
cdr3_nt: TGTGCCAGCAGCACTACAGGGAGCTCCTACAATGAGCAGTTCTTC
cdr3_aa: CASSTTGSSYNEQFF

d_call: NA
j_call: TRBJ2-2
clone_size: NA
v_call: TRBV28
cdr3_nt: TGTGCCAGCAGTTTGTCTTTAGCGTCCACCGGGGAGCTGTTTTTT
cdr3_aa: CASSLSLASTGELFF

d_call: TRBD1
j_call: TRBJ1-1
clone_size: NA
v_call: TRBV11-2
cdr3_nt: TGTGCCAGCAGCTTACCTAGGACAGGGGTCACTGAAGCTTTCTTT
cdr3_aa: CASSLPRTGVTEAFF

d_call: NA
j_call: TRBJ2-6
clone_size: NA
v_call: TRBV5-1
cdr3_nt: TGCGCCAGCAGCTCAGGGGTTCCGTCTGGGGCCAACGTCCTGACTTTC
cdr3_aa: CASSSGVPSGANVLTF

d_call: NA
j_call: TRBJ1-2
clone_size: NA
v_call: TRBV5-1
cdr3_nt: TGCGCCAGCAGCTTGGGGAGGCGGCGAGGGGGCTACACCTTC
cdr3_aa: CASSLGRRRGGYTF

d_call: NA
j_call: TRBJ2-1
clone_size: NA
v_call: TRBV5-1
cdr3_nt: TGCGCCAGCAGACTAATAACAGGCCCCTACAATGAGCAGTTCTTC
cdr3_aa: CASRLITGPYNEQFF

d_call: TRBD1
j_call: TRBJ2-1
clone_size: NA
v_call: TRBV6-9
cdr3_nt: TGTGCCAGCAGATCCCCCTGGGACAGGGGAAACAATGAGCAGTTCTTC
cdr3_aa: CASRSPWDRGNNEQFF

d_call: TRBD1
j_call: TRBJ1-5
clone_size: few
v_call: TRBV10-3
cdr3_nt: TGTGCCATCAGTGAGCCAGGACAGGGGCGGAATCAGCCCCAGCATTTT
cdr3_aa: CAISEPGQGRNQPQHF

d_call: NA
j_call: TRBJ2-6
clone_size: few
v_call: TRBV6-5
cdr3_nt: TGTGCCAGCAGGACTAGTGGTTCTGGGGCCAACGTCCTGACTTTC
cdr3_aa: CASRTSGSGANVLTF

d_call: NA
j_call: TRBJ1-5
clone_size: NA
v_call: TRBV19
cdr3_nt: TGTGCCAGTACTAAAGGTCCCGGGGGTAATCAGCCCCAGCATTTT
cdr3_aa: CASTKGPGGNQPQHF

d_call: NA
j_call: TRBJ1-2
clone_size: NA
v_call: TRBV27
cdr3_nt: TGTGCCAGCAGTTTAAGGTTCGGGCAGGGCTATGGCTACACCTTC
cdr3_aa: CASSLRFGQGYGYTF

d_call: TRBD2
j_call: TRBJ2-7
clone_size: NA
v_call: TRBV7-6
cdr3_nt: TGTGCCAGCAGCTTAGGGTCTAGCGGTTCCTACGAGCAGTACTTC
cdr3_aa: CASSLGSSGSYEQYF

d_call: NA
j_call: TRBJ2-7
clone_size: NA
v_call: TRBV18
cdr3_nt: TGTGCCAGCTCACCACCCCAGGCGCCCTACGAGCAGTACTTC
cdr3_aa: CASSPPQAPYEQYF

d_call: NA
j_call: TRBJ1-3
clone_size: NA
v_call: TRBV28
cdr3_nt: TGTGCCAGCAGTTTTAACCCCCAGGACTCAGACCGAGGAAACACCATATATTTT
cdr3_aa: CASSFNPQDSDRGNTIYF

d_call: TRBD2
j_call: TRBJ2-1
clone_size: NA
v_call: TRBV4-3
cdr3_nt: TGCGCCAGCAGCCATACCGGGACTAGCGGGAGCTATGAGCAGTTCTTC
cdr3_aa: CASSHTGTSGSYEQFF

d_call: TRBD2
j_call: TRBJ2-2
clone_size: NA
v_call: TRBV30
cdr3_nt: TGTGCCTGGTCGGGACTAGCGGTCACCGGGGAGCTGTTTTTT
cdr3_aa: CAWSGLAVTGELFF

d_call: NA
j_call: TRBJ2-7
clone_size: NA
v_call: TRBV7-2
cdr3_nt: TGTGCCAGCAGCTTAAGCGTGGCAGTTTCCTACGAGCAGTACTTC
cdr3_aa: CASSLSVAVSYEQYF

d_call: TRBD1
j_call: TRBJ2-7
clone_size: NA
v_call: TRBV6-5
cdr3_nt: TGTGCCAGCAGCCGACCGGGACAGGGACGCGAGCAGTACTTC
cdr3_aa: CASSRPGQGREQYF

d_call: NA
j_call: TRBJ2-1
clone_size: NA
v_call: TRBV10-2
cdr3_nt: TGCGCCAGCACGGGGGCCGGGAGGCGTCGCAATGAGCAGTTCTTC
cdr3_aa: CASTGAGRRRNEQFF

d_call: TRBD1
j_call: TRBJ1-5
clone_size: NA
v_call: TRBV19
cdr3_nt: TGTGCCAGTAGTATATGGAAGGGACAGGGAAATCAGCCCCAGCATTTT
cdr3_aa: CASSIWKGQGNQPQHF

d_call: NA
j_call: TRBJ2-2
clone_size: few
v_call: TRBV5-4
cdr3_nt: TGTGCCAGCAAACGGGGCGGGGAGAACACCGGGGAGCTGTTTTTT
cdr3_aa: CASKRGGENTGELFF

d_call: TRBD1
j_call: TRBJ2-1
clone_size: NA
v_call: TRBV5-4
cdr3_nt: TGTGCCAGCAGCACAAACAGGGGTGGGTGGTACAATGAGCAGTTCTTC
cdr3_aa: CASSTNRGGWYNEQFF

d_call: TRBD1
j_call: TRBJ1-1
clone_size: once
v_call: TRBV28
cdr3_nt: TGTGCCAGCAGTCCACAGACAGGGGTGAACACTGAAGCTTTCTTT
cdr3_aa: CASSPQTGVNTEAFF

d_call: NA
j_call: TRBJ2-3
clone_size: NA
v_call: TRBV7-9
cdr3_nt: TGTGCCAGCAGCCCGGGGGAGATCAGCACAGATACGCAGTATTTT
cdr3_aa: CASSPGEISTDTQYF

d_call: NA
j_call: TRBJ1-5
clone_size: medium-sized
v_call: TRBV10-3
cdr3_nt: TGTGCCATCAGTGAGCAAAAGGCAGGGAATAGCAATCAGCCCCAGCATTTT
cdr3_aa: CAISEQKAGNSNQPQHF

d_call: NA
j_call: TRBJ2-3
clone_size: NA
v_call: TRBV20-1
cdr3_nt: TGCAGTGCTTGGGGGCGGGATACGCAGTATTTT
cdr3_aa: CSAWGRDTQYF

d_call: NA
j_call: TRBJ1-1
clone_size: NA
v_call: TRBV6-5
cdr3_nt: TGTGCCAGCAGTTACAGCAGGGAGGGGACTGAAGCTTTCTTT
cdr3_aa: CASSYSREGTEAFF

d_call: TRBD2
j_call: TRBJ2-7
clone_size: NA
v_call: TRBV18
cdr3_nt: TGTGCCAGCTCACCACCCAATAGCGGGAGTATCAACGAGCAGTACTTC
cdr3_aa: CASSPPNSGSINEQYF

d_call: NA
j_call: TRBJ2-2
clone_size: NA
v_call: TRBV5-1
cdr3_nt: TGCGCCAGCAGCTTGGACAGTGCCGACACCGGGGAGCTGTTTTTT
cdr3_aa: CASSLDSADTGELFF

d_call: TRBD1
j_call: TRBJ2-1
clone_size: NA
v_call: TRBV5-1
cdr3_nt: TGCGCCAGCAGCTTGGCCGTCGGACAGGGCGTCAATGAGCAGTTCTTC
cdr3_aa: CASSLAVGQGVNEQFF

d_call: NA
j_call: TRBJ1-1
clone_size: NA
v_call: TRBV11-2
cdr3_nt: TGTGCCAGCAGCTTAGCGGGGAGAATGGTTGAAGCTTTCTTT
cdr3_aa: CASSLAGRMVEAFF

d_call: TRBD1
j_call: TRBJ2-7
clone_size: NA
v_call: TRBV6-5
cdr3_nt: TGTGCCAGCAGACAGGGGACCTACGAGCAGTACTTC
cdr3_aa: CASRQGTYEQYF

d_call: NA
j_call: TRBJ2-3
clone_size: NA
v_call: TRBV11-3
cdr3_nt: TGTGCCAGCAGCTTCAGGACAGAAAGCACAGATACGCAGTATTTT
cdr3_aa: CASSFRTESTDTQYF

d_call: NA
j_call: TRBJ2-5
clone_size: NA
v_call: TRBV15
cdr3_nt: TGTGCCACCAGCAGGACTATGTCGGGAGTGGGGGTCCAAGAGACCCAGTACTTC
cdr3_aa: CATSRTMSGVGVQETQYF

d_call: TRBD1
j_call: TRBJ2-5
clone_size: NA
v_call: TRBV6-5
cdr3_nt: TGTGCCAGCAGAGATTCGGGACAGCTACAAGAGACCCAGTACTTC
cdr3_aa: CASRDSGQLQETQYF

d_call: TRBD2
j_call: TRBJ2-1
clone_size: NA
v_call: TRBV15
cdr3_nt: TGTGCCACCAGCAGAGATCCAGTCGGTACTAGCGGTAACAATGAGCAGTTCTTC
cdr3_aa: CATSRDPVGTSGNNEQFF

d_call: TRBD1
j_call: TRBJ1-1
clone_size: NA
v_call: TRBV18
cdr3_nt: TGTGCCAGCTCACCGGGGGGACAGGGATCGATGAAGGACACTGAAGCTTTCTTT
cdr3_aa: CASSPGGQGSMKDTEAFF

d_call: NA
j_call: TRBJ2-1
clone_size: NA
v_call: TRBV6-1
cdr3_nt: TGTGCCAGCAGTGAAACCCGGTGGCAGTTCTTC
cdr3_aa: CASSETRWQFF

d_call: NA
j_call: TRBJ1-1
clone_size: NA
v_call: TRBV19
cdr3_nt: TGTGCCAGTAGTATCTCCGCCAGGGAAGCTTTCTTT
cdr3_aa: CASSISAREAFF

d_call: TRBD2
j_call: TRBJ2-1
clone_size: NA
v_call: TRBV27
cdr3_nt: TGTGCCAGCAGTTTAGGGACTAGCGGGACAAGTGAGCAGTTCTTC
cdr3_aa: CASSLGTSGTSEQFF

d_call: NA
j_call: TRBJ2-1
clone_size: once
v_call: TRBV7-8
cdr3_nt: TGTGCCAGCAGCTTGACAGGTAACAATGAGCAGTTCTTC
cdr3_aa: CASSLTGNNEQFF

d_call: NA
j_call: TRBJ2-2
clone_size: NA
v_call: TRBV27
cdr3_nt: TGTGCCAGCAGTTTAATAGCAGCTATACCTGGGGAGCTGTTTTTT
cdr3_aa: CASSLIAAIPGELFF

d_call: TRBD1
j_call: TRBJ2-2
clone_size: NA
v_call: TRBV28
cdr3_nt: TGTGCCAGCAGGCAGGGGGACGACACCGGGGAGCTGTTTTTT
cdr3_aa: CASRQGDDTGELFF

d_call: NA
j_call: TRBJ2-1
clone_size: NA
v_call: TRBV25-1
cdr3_nt: TGTGCCAGCAGTGCACAAGCGGACCAGTTCTTC
cdr3_aa: CASSAQADQFF

d_call: TRBD2
j_call: TRBJ2-7
clone_size: NA
v_call: TRBV28
cdr3_nt: TGTGCCAGCCAGACCCGGGAACTAGCGGAGGGGGGAAGCTCCTACGAGCAGTACTTC
cdr3_aa: CASQTRELAEGGSSYEQYF

d_call: NA
j_call: TRBJ2-7
clone_size: NA
v_call: TRBV11-2
cdr3_nt: TGTGCCAGTACGGCGGGGCGCTCCGAGCAGTACTTC
cdr3_aa: CASTAGRSEQYF

d_call: NA
j_call: TRBJ1-1
clone_size: NA
v_call: TRBV29-1
cdr3_nt: TGCAGCGTTGTAAGAGTGAACACTGAAGCTTTCTTT
cdr3_aa: CSVVRVNTEAFF

d_call: TRBD1
j_call: TRBJ1-5
clone_size: few
v_call: TRBV19
cdr3_nt: TGTGCCAGTAGTATAGATCAGAGGGACAGGGGACCAAAGTCCAATCAGCCCCAGCATTTT
cdr3_aa: CASSIDQRDRGPKSNQPQHF

d_call: TRBD2
j_call: TRBJ2-5
clone_size: NA
v_call: TRBV14
cdr3_nt: TGTGCCAGCAGCCTAACCAGCGGGAGGGCCGAAGAGACCCAGTACTTC
cdr3_aa: CASSLTSGRAEETQYF

d_call: TRBD2
j_call: TRBJ2-1
clone_size: NA
v_call: TRBV9
cdr3_nt: TGTGCCAGCAGCGTAGAGGCTAGCGGGATGAACAATGAGCAGTTCTTC
cdr3_aa: CASSVEASGMNNEQFF

d_call: TRBD1
j_call: TRBJ2-1
clone_size: NA
v_call: TRBV10-3
cdr3_nt: TGTGCCATCAGTGAGTCGATAGGGGGACAGGGGGACAATGAGCAGTTCTTC
cdr3_aa: CAISESIGGQGDNEQFF